This TCR beta chain was identified during a study of cytomegalovirus exposure and HLA in healthy donors. Between the trimmed V and J ends, which lost 5 bases and 2 bases, there was a span of 16 bases. The CDR3 loop spans 15 amino acids. Germline-derived CDR1 and CDR2 are MNHEY and SMNVEV (reference sequence). The study ran its PCR with 60 Vbeta and 13 Jbeta primers. TCRdb's table, derived via immunoSEQ multiplex PCR, lists solely in-frame clones and lacks some. The sample lists fewer than 250,000 clones, more than 80% occurring once. Study-wide results and caveats: The study dropped some indistinguishable V segments, TRBV6-2 and TRBV6-3 among them.

Note on this clone: Its target is unknown.

The sequence derives from a man aged 25-45 years in good health and CMV-seronegative. Material for sequencing was PBMCs. This chain links TRBV27 with TRBJ2-7, with TRBD1 as a possible D gene (7 bases). The CDR3, as DNA: TGTGCCAGCAGTACCTACAGGGGAGGTCCCTACGAGCAGTACTTC. It yields the protein CASSTYRGGPYEQYF.